A single sample is the source of the 24 T cell receptor beta chains below, sequenced in a study of beta chain features in type 1 diabetes. Study observations and caveats: Moderate yet significant TCRB CDR3 shortening was seen in Type 1 diabetes patients in all four CD4+ subsets.

As every portion of the isolated RNA was reverse transcribed, the sequencing read expressed TCRB transcripts. Method: immunoSEQ multiplex PCR; TCRdb's copy keeps in-frame clones and lacks some. The sample contains about 360,000 clones, around 12% of which appear only once. Their antigen targets remain unknown. Input material: naive CD4+ T cells from blood. These receptors were collected from a woman younger than 35 with type 1 diabetes.

The chain has TRBV5-1 and TRBJ2-7; TRBD1 might be the D (5 bases). The germline V and J ends were trimmed by 4 bases and 0 bases, with 11 bases remaining between them. The CDR3 length is 14 residues. Germline lookup yields CDR1 SGHRS and CDR2 YFSETQ. The CDR3 coding sequence is TGCGCCAGCAGCACGACAGTAACCTCCTACGAGCAGTACTTC. Translating gives CASSTTVTSYEQYF.

The chain employs TRBV5-1 and TRBJ2-7; 9 positions match TRBD1. The CDR3 is 15 amino acids. V lost 2 bases and J lost 0; bases outside the gene matches: 3. Germline CDR1 is SGHRS and CDR2 is YFSETQ. The CDR3 DNA follows: TGCGCCAGCAGCTTTTCGGGACAGGGCTCCTACGAGCAGTACTTC. This gives the protein CASSFSGQGSYEQYF.

The chain carries TRBV6-6 and TRBJ2-7; TRBD2 aligns across 11 bases. There are 16 residues in the CDR3. Losses at the gene ends were 2 bases for V and 4 bases for J; bases not matched to a gene: 7. In germline, CDR1 is MNHNY, CDR2 SVGAGI (reference sequence). DNA of the CDR3: TGTGCCAGCAGTTACGGTCAACTAGCGGGAGTATACGAGCAGTACTTC. Translating gives CASSYGQLAGVYEQYF.

This clone was counted a few times. The chain has TRBV2 and TRBJ2-5; weak D call: TRBD2 (5 bases). In germline, CDR1 is SNHLY, CDR2 FYNNEI. The CDR3 is made up of 11 amino acids. CDR3 sequence (DNA): TGTGGTGCGGGTTTCAAAGAGACCCAGTACTTC. This codes for CGAGFKETQYF. The whole variable domain, filled in from reference TRBV2 and TRBJ2-5, reads EPEVTQTPSHQVTQMGQEVILRCVPISNHLYFYWYRQILGQKVEFLVSFYNNEISEKSEIFDDQFSVERPDGSNFTLKIRSTKLEDSAMYFCGAGFKETQYFGPGTRLLVL.

The chain is built from TRBV11-2 and TRBJ1-5, with a tentative D call TRBD1 (6 bases). The CDR3 extends over 15 amino acids. V dropped 1 base and J dropped 2 bases, with 9 bases sitting between them. The germline V gene has CDR1 SGHAT and CDR2 FQNNGV. The chain's CDR3 is CASSLVAGGNQPQHF. Written as DNA, the CDR3 is TGTGCCAGCAGCTTAGTAGCAGGGGGCAATCAGCCCCAGCATTTT.

The rearrangement uses TRBV5-4 and TRBJ2-1; D remains unclear. Germline V gene data show CDR1 as SGHNT and CDR2 as YYREEE (reference sequence). This CDR3 has 14 residues. Trimming pared 0 bases from V and 7 bases from J, leaving 11 bases between. CDR3 protein: CASSLAAEANEQFF. In nucleotides, the CDR3 is TGTGCCAGCAGCTTGGCGGCAGAGGCGAATGAGCAGTTCTTC.

This chain joins TRBV28 and TRBJ2-7, with a tentative D call TRBD1 (5 bases). The CDR3 consists of 14 residues. Trimming took 7 bases from V and 3 from J, leaving 16 bases between them. Germline-derived CDR1 and CDR2 are MDHEN and SYDVKM. CDR3 sequence (DNA): TGTGCCAGCACCTTGGGGCTGGTTAGCTACGAGCAGTACTTC. It is translated as CASTLGLVSYEQYF.

This clone was recorded a few times. The V gene is TRBV6-6, the J gene TRBJ2-7; TRBD1 aligns across 12 bases. Unmatched junction bases numbered 6, after V lost 7 bases and J lost 5 bases. Germline V gene data show CDR1 as MNHNY and CDR2 as SVGAGI (reference sequence). The CDR3 contains 14 residues. CDR3 DNA: TGTGCCAGCAAGGGGGACAGGGGGCGCCACGAGCAGTACTTC. Translated, it gives CASKGDRGRHEQYF.

The genes are TRBV11-2 and TRBJ2-1, with 8 nucleotides matching TRBD1. With V trimmed by 3 bases and J by 10 bases, 5 bases remained unmatched. The V gene's germline CDR1 is SGHAT and CDR2 FQNNGV. The CDR3 contains 13 residues. CDR3 protein: CASSFNRGYEQFF. DNA of the CDR3: TGTGCCAGCAGCTTTAACAGGGGGTACGAGCAGTTCTTC.

V gene TRBV9 combines with J gene TRBJ1-6; D is unresolved. CDR3 length: 13 amino acids. Germline V CDR1 and CDR2: SGDLS, YYNGEE. With 3 bases removed from V and 8 bases from J, the gap between germline ends came to 9 bases. The chain's CDR3 is CASSGTVDSPLHF. The CDR3 DNA sequence: TGTGCCAGCAGCGGTACAGTTGATTCACCCCTCCACTTT.

The sample holds a few counts of this clone. This rearrangement joins TRBV7-2 to TRBJ2-3, with 11 bases identical to TRBD2. V gave up 4 bases and J gave up 5 bases; unmatched junction bases: 5. CDR3 length equals 15 residues. Germline-derived CDR1 and CDR2 are SGHTA and FQGNSA. The CDR3 protein is CASSSPSGGRDTQYF. The DNA of the CDR3 is TGTGCCAGCAGCTCCCCTAGCGGGGGGAGAGATACGCAGTATTTT. Looking up the rest from reference TRBV7-2 and TRBJ2-3 gives the full variable domain: GAGVSQSPSNKVTEKGKDVELRCDPISGHTALYWYRQSLGQGLEFLIYFQGNSAPDKSGLPSDRFSAERTGGSVSTLTIQRTQQEDSAVYLCASSSPSGGRDTQYFGPGTRLTVL.

Only a few counts were recorded for this clone. The chain carries TRBV28 and TRBJ1-5; D is unresolved. In germline, CDR1 is MDHEN, CDR2 SYDVKM. The CDR3 length is 12 residues. With 7 bases removed from V and 5 bases from J, the gap between germline ends came to 9 bases. The CDR3 DNA follows: TGTGCCAGCACCCAGGCCCATCAGCCCCAGCATTTT. Translation: CASTQAHQPQHF.

Here the CDR3 reads CASCPGTNSPLHF. DNA for the CDR3: TGTGCCAGCTGCCCGGGTACGAATTCACCCCTCCACTTT. This chain connects TRBV18 to TRBJ1-6; D gene uncertain. The CDR3 has 13 amino acids. The germline V and J ends were trimmed by 7 bases and 7 bases, with 11 bases remaining between them. Germline V gene sequence: CDR1 KGHSH, CDR2 LQKENI.

This clone was seen only a few times. The genes are TRBV5-6 and TRBJ2-7; 13 bases line up with TRBD2. This CDR3 comprises 15 residues. V was pared by 3 bases and J by 3 bases, with 3 bases of the junction left unmatched. The germline V gene encodes CDR1 SGHDT and CDR2 YYEEEE. The CDR3 DNA is TGTGCCAGCAGCTCGGGACTAGCGGGGAACTACGAGCAGTACTTC. This gives the protein CASSSGLAGNYEQYF.

Turning to this clone: The identical CDR3 is also encoded by other nucleotide sequences in the sample. The genes are TRBV5-1 and TRBJ2-3; a weak D match, TRBD2 (5 bases). V lost 0 bases and J lost 0, with 5 bases in between. CDR3 length equals 14 residues. Germline loops: CDR1 SGHRS, CDR2 YFSETQ. The CDR3 loop is CASSLGGSTDTQYF. Written as DNA, the CDR3 is TGCGCCAGCAGCTTGGGCGGGAGCACAGATACGCAGTATTTT.

This sequence joins TRBV29-1 and TRBJ1-1; maybe TRBD1 (5 bases). Germline V gene sequence: CDR1 SQVTM, CDR2 ANQGSEA. The CDR3 sequence is 14 residues long. V gave up 5 bases and J gave up 0 bases, with 13 bases separating them. CDR3 nucleotides: TGCAGCGTTAACAGGAGATCCATGAACACTGAAGCTTTCTTT. This gives the protein CSVNRRSMNTEAFF.

The V gene is TRBV29-1, the J gene TRBJ1-5; tentative D call: TRBD1 (5 bases). The V and J ends lost 6 bases and 13 bases respectively, with 16 bases between them. From germline, CDR1 is SQVTM and CDR2 ANQGSEA. The CDR3 has 11 residues. The CDR3 reads CSVNRAGRQHF. CDR3 in DNA: TGCAGCGTCAATCGGGCAGGGAGGCAGCATTTT.

The CDR3 bases are TGCGCCAGCAGCCAAGATACCCAGATGAACACTGAAGCTTTCTTT. It encodes CASSQDTQMNTEAFF. The chain links TRBV4-1 to TRBJ1-1; D not certain. There are 15 residues in the CDR3. Germline-derived CDR1 and CDR2 are MGHRA and YSYEKL. V lost 0 bases and J lost 0, with 8 bases in between.

This clone was seen only a few times. The chain uses TRBV2 and TRBJ2-1, with unresolved D. Per germline, CDR1 SNHLY and CDR2 FYNNEI. The length of the CDR3 is 12 residues. The V end was cut by 5 bases, the J end by 3 bases, with 5 bases between. Written as DNA, the CDR3 is TGTGCCAGCAGTTACAGCTACAATGAGCAGTTCTTC. Its translation: CASSYSYNEQFF.

The CDR3: CASSINGQTDTQYF. The DNA of the CDR3 is TGTGCCAGCAGCATTAATGGGCAAACAGATACGCAGTATTTT. The chain links TRBV7-2 to TRBJ2-3; D call uncertain. Germline V gene data show CDR1 as SGHTA and CDR2 as FQGNSA. CDR3 length: 14 residues. V was cut by 5 bases and J by 3 bases, with 12 bases left in between.

This clone was picked up a small number of times. The J gene is TRBJ2-6, the V gene TRBV7-3; D might be TRBD1 (6 bases). Trimming cost V 5 bases and J 11 bases, with 16 bases left between them. The V gene's germline CDR1 is SGHTA and CDR2 FQGTGA. The CDR3 is 14 amino acids. The CDR3 coding sequence is TGTGCCAGCAGCCAAATAACAGGGTTGGACGTCCTGACTTTC. This encodes CASSQITGLDVLTF.

The chain links TRBV11-3 to TRBJ2-7, with 10 bases identical to TRBD2. Trimming cost V 9 bases and J 10 bases; bases outside gene matches: 9. The CDR3 has 12 residues. Germline V gene lookup returns CDR1 SGHNT and CDR2 YENEEA. The CDR3 DNA follows: TGTGCCAGTGGGGGGGGACTAGCGACTCAGTACTTC. Amino acid sequence: CASGGGLATQYF.

This clone has a handful of counts. Different DNA sequences within this sample yield the same CDR3. V usage is TRBV5-1 and J usage is TRBJ2-7, with 8 bases that match TRBD1. J lost 2 bases, V lost 5 bases, and 6 bases had no gene match. Germline V gene sequence: CDR1 SGHRS, CDR2 YFSETQ. This CDR3 spans 14 amino acids. The CDR3 DNA reads as TGCGCCAGCAGACCAGGACAGGGAGCCTACGAGCAGTACTTC. Translation gives CASRPGQGAYEQYF.

This clone was detected only a few times. The V and J genes are TRBV28 and TRBJ1-1; 8 bases are shared with TRBD1. With 6 bases clipped from V and 4 bases from J, the junction kept 4 bases outside the gene matches. Germline lookup yields CDR1 MDHEN and CDR2 SYDVKM. The CDR3 loop spans 13 amino acids. In DNA, the CDR3 is TGTGCCAGCAGACGAACAGGGGGCACTGAAGCTTTCTTT. Translation gives CASRRTGGTEAFF.